This T cell receptor (beta chain) was identified during a study of beta chain features in type 1 diabetes. Study-wide points: TCRB CDR3s from Type 1 diabetes patients were moderately but significantly shorter in all four CD4+ subsets.

As every portion of the isolated RNA was reverse transcribed, the sequencing read expressed TCRB transcripts. TCRdb's table, derived via immunoSEQ multiplex PCR, lists solely in-frame clones and lacks some. The sample includes about 700,000 clones, around 15% seen only once; the top ten take less than 0.025%. With respect to this clone: Its antigen is as yet unknown.

The clonotype was recovered from a man aged 18 to 30 with type 1 diabetes. Sequencing was carried out using naive CD4+ T cells from blood.

CDR3 DNA sequence: TGTGCCAGCAGTTACGCTTTGGATGCGGTGAGCTCCTACGAGCAGTACTTC. Its protein is CASSYALDAVSSYEQYF. The genes are TRBV27 and TRBJ2-7; D is unresolved. Germline values: CDR1 MNHEY, CDR2 SMNVEV (reference sequence). V was pared by 4 bases and J by 0 bases, with 19 bases between. The CDR3 extends over 17 amino acids.